The 7 T cell receptor beta chains given below trace back to one sample, sequenced in a study of T cell responses to AZD1222 COVID-19 vaccine (dated by TCRdb to the early 2020s). The sample's time point label, in plain terms: about 28 days (+/-7) after the second vaccine dose. The library was made by the immunoSEQ multiplex PCR assay. TCRdb limited this immuneACCESS table to in-frame rearrangements with V and J called. A share of clones is missing; checked studies link under half to unresolved V genes, and the rest is unexplained. The sample records roughly 150,000 clones, over 70% of which are singletons. Of the sample, about 8.9% is held by the ten largest clones. Sequences were derived from peripheral blood, sampled 28 days after the second AZD1222 dose. The receptors were sampled from an adult who received the AZD1222 COVID-19 vaccine.

The chain is built from TRBV19 and TRBJ1-4; no clear D. The CDR3 contains 13 residues. From germline, CDR1 is LNHDA and CDR2 SQIVND (reference sequence). The V end lost 7 bases, the J end lost 8 bases, and 14 bases lay between the germline ends. This chain's CDR3 is CASNPGRKEKLFF. The CDR3 region has the DNA TGTGCCAGTAATCCGGGGAGGAAGGAAAAACTGTTTTTT.

V usage is TRBV19 and J usage is TRBJ1-1, with D possibly being TRBD1 (5 bases). Trimming shortened V by 3 bases and J by 4 bases, and 12 bases separated the two germline ends. This CDR3 comprises 14 residues. Looked up from germline, CDR1 is LNHDA and CDR2 is SQIVND (reference sequence). The CDR3 reads CASSIEGRRTEAFF. In nucleotides, the CDR3 is TGTGCCAGTAGTATCGAGGGGCGCCGCACTGAAGCTTTCTTT.

CDR3 protein: CASSYNSGSSNTGELFF. The CDR3, as DNA: TGCGCCAGCAGCTATAATAGCGGGAGCTCGAACACCGGGGAGCTGTTTTTT. The chain recombines TRBV5-1 with TRBJ2-2, with TRBD2 identical over 9 bases. CDR3 length: 17 residues. Germline CDR1 reads SGHRS; CDR2 reads YFSETQ. V shed 3 bases and J 0 bases; nucleotides not matched to a gene: 6.

In its sample, this clone was seen a few times. V gene TRBV15 combines with J gene TRBJ1-2, with TRBD1 as a possible D gene (6 bases). V lost 0 bases to trimming and J lost 12 bases, with 23 bases between them. Germline loops: CDR1 LNHNV, CDR2 YYDKDF (reference sequence). This CDR3 comprises 16 residues. The CDR3: CATSRDLVGQSAWNTF. CDR3 DNA: TGTGCCACCAGCAGAGATCTGGTTGGACAGAGTGCCTGGAACACCTTC.

The chain couples TRBV7-3 to TRBJ2-1; 10 positions agree with TRBD2. V gave up 5 bases and J gave up 4 bases; unmatched junction bases: 8. Germline loops: CDR1 SGHTA, CDR2 FQGTGA. There are 16 residues in the CDR3. The CDR3 nucleotides read TGTGCCAGCAGCCTACAGCGGGAGGGCCCTTACAATGAGCAGTTCTTC. Its translation is CASSLQREGPYNEQFF.

J is TRBJ2-2 and V is TRBV2, with TRBD1 identical over 8 bases. The CDR3 is 16 residues long. The V and J ends lost 4 bases and 2 bases, in that order; junction bases with no gene match: 6. In germline, CDR1 is SNHLY, CDR2 FYNNEI. This CDR3 reads CASSGGTGINTGELFF. The CDR3 coding sequence is TGTGCCAGCAGTGGGGGGACAGGAATAAACACCGGGGAGCTGTTTTTT. The variable domain in full, with the rest retrieved from reference TRBV2 and TRBJ2-2, is EPEVTQTPSHQVTQMGQEVILRCVPISNHLYFYWYRQILGQKVEFLVSFYNNEISEKSEIFDDQFSVERPDGSNFTLKIRSTKLEDSAMYFCASSGGTGINTGELFFGEGSRLTVL.

The V gene is TRBV25-1, the J gene TRBJ2-1; 8 bases match TRBD1. CDR1 and CDR2 (germline): MGHDK, SYGVNS. V lost 5 bases and J lost 7; bases outside the gene matches: 4. This CDR3 is 13 amino acids long. This CDR3 reads CASSQGAVNEQFF. CDR3 nucleotide sequence: TGTGCCAGCAGTCAGGGGGCTGTGAATGAGCAGTTCTTC.